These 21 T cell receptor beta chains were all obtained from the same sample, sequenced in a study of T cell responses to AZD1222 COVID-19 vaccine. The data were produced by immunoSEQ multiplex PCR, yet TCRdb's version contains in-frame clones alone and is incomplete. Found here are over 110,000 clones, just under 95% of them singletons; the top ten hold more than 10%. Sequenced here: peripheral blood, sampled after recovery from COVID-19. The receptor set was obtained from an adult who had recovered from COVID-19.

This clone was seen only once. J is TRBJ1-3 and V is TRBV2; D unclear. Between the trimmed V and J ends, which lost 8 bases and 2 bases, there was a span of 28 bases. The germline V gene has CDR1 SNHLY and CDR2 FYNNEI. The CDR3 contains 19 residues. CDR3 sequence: CASAGHGVVSWIAGNTIYF. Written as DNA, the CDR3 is TGTGCCAGCGCCGGCCACGGAGTAGTGTCCTGGATCGCTGGAAACACCATATATTTT.

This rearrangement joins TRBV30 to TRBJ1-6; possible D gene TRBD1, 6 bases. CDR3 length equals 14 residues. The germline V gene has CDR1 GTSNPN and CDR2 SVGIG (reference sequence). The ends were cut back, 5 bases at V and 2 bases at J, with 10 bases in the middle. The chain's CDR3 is CAWRQGTYNSPLHF. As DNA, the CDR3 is TGTGCCTGGCGCCAGGGGACCTATAATTCACCCCTCCACTTT.

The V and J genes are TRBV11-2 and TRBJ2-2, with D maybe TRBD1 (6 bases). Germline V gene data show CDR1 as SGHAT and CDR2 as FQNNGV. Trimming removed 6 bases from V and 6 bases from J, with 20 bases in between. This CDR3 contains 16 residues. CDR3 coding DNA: TGTGCCAGCAGGGAGACCGGACAGATTAGGTCCGGGGAGCTGTTTTTT. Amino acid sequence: CASRETGQIRSGELFF. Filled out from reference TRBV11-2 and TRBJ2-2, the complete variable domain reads EAGVAQSPRYKIIEKRQSVAFWCNPISGHATLYWYQQILGQGPKLLIQFQNNGVVDDSQLPKDRFSAERLKGVDSTLKIQPAKLEDSAVYLCASRETGQIRSGELFFGEGSRLTVL.

The CDR3 reads CASSSPTSGSSYEQYF. The CDR3 DNA is TGTGCCAGCAGTTCACCGACTAGCGGGAGTTCCTACGAGCAGTACTTC. V is TRBV28 and J is TRBJ2-7; 12 bases are a match to TRBD2. The junction had 5 bases not matched to a gene; V was cut back by 4 bases and J by 1 base. Germline CDR1 reads MDHEN; CDR2 reads SYDVKM. The CDR3 extends over 16 amino acids.

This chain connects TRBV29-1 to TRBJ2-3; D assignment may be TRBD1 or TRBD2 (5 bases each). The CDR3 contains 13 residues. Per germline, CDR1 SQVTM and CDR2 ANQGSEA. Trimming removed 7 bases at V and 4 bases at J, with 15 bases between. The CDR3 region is CSAGPTSADTQYF. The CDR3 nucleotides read TGCAGCGCGGGACCCACATCGGCAGATACGCAGTATTTT.

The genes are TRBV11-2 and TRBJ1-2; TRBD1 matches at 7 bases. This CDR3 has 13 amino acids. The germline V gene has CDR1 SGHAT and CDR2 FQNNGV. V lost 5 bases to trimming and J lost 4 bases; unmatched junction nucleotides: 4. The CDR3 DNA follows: TGTGCCAGCAGCGAGGACAGGCCCTATGGCTACACCTTC. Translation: CASSEDRPYGYTF. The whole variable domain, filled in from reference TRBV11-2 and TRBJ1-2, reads EAGVAQSPRYKIIEKRQSVAFWCNPISGHATLYWYQQILGQGPKLLIQFQNNGVVDDSQLPKDRFSAERLKGVDSTLKIQPAKLEDSAVYLCASSEDRPYGYTFGSGTRLTVV.

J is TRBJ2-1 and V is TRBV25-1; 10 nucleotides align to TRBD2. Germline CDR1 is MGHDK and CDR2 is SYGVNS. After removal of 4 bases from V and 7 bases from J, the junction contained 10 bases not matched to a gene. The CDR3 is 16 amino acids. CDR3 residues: CASSGVAGLAENEQFF. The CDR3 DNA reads TGTGCCAGCAGTGGGGTCGCAGGACTAGCGGAAAATGAGCAGTTCTTC. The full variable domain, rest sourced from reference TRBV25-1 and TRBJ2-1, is EADIYQTPRYLVIGTGKKITLECSQTMGHDKMYWYQQDPGMELHLIHYSYGVNSTEKGDLSSESTVSRIRTEHFPLTLESARPSHTSQYLCASSGVAGLAENEQFFGPGTRLTVL.

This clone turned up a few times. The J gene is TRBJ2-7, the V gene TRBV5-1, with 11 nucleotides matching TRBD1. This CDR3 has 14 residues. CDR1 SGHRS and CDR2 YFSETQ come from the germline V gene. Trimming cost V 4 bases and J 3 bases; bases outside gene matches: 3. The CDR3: CASSPGQGDYEQYF. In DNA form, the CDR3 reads TGCGCCAGCAGCCCGGGACAGGGGGACTACGAGCAGTACTTC.

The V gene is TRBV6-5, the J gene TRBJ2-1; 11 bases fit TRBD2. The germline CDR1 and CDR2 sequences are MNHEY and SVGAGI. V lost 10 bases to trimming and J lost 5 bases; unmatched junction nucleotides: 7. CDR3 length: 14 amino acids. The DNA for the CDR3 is TGTGCCACCGAGGGGACTAGCGGAAACAATGAGCAGTTCTTC. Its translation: CATEGTSGNNEQFF.

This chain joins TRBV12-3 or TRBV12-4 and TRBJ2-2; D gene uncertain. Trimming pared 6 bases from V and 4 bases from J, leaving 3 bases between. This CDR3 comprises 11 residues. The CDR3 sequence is CASRFTGELFF. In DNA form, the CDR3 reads TGTGCCAGCAGGTTCACCGGGGAGCTGTTTTTT.

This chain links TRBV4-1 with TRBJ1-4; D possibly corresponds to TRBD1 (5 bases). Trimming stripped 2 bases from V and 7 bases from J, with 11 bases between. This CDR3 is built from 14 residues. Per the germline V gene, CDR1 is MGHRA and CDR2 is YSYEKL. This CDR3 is CASSQQGQGEKLFF. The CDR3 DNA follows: TGCGCCAGCAGCCAACAGGGCCAGGGTGAAAAACTGTTTTTT.

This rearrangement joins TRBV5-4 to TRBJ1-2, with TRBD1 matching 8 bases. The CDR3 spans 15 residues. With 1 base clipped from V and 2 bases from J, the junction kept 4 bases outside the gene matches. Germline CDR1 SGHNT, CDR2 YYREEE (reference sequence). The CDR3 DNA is TGTGCCAGCAGCTTGTTGGACAGGGAGAACTATGGCTACACCTTC. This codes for CASSLLDRENYGYTF.

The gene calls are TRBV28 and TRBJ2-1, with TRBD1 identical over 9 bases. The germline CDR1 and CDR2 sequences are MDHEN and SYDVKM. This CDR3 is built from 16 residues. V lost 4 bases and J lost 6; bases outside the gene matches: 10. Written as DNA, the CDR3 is TGTGCCAGCAGTTCACTGACAGGGGGTATTTTCAATGAGCAGTTCTTC. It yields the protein CASSSLTGGIFNEQFF. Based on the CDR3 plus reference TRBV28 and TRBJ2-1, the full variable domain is DVKVTQSSRYLVKRTGEKVFLECVQDMDHENMFWYRQDPGLGLRLIYFSYDVKMKEKGDIPEGYSVSREKKERFSLILESASTNQTSMYLCASSSLTGGIFNEQFFGPGTRLTVL.

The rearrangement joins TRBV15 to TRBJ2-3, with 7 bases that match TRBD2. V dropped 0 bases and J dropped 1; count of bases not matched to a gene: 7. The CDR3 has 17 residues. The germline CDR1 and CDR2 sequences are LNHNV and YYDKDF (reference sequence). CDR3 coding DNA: TGTGCCACCAGCAGAGATCTTGGCGGGAGCGGCACAGATACGCAGTATTTT. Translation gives CATSRDLGGSGTDTQYF.

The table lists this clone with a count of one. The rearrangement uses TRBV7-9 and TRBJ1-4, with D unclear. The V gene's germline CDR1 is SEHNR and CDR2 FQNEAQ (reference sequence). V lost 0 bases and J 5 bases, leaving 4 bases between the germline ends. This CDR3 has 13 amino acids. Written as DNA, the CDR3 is TGTGCCAGCAGCTTAGCGAGAAATGAAAAACTGTTTTTT. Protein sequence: CASSLARNEKLFF.

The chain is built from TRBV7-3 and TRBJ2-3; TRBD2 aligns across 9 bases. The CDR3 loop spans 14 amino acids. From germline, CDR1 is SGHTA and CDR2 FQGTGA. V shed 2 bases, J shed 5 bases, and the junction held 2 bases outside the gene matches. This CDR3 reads CASSLGTSLDTQYF. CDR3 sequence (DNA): TGTGCCAGCAGCTTAGGGACTAGCCTAGATACGCAGTATTTT. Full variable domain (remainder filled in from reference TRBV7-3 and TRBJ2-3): GAGVSQTPSNKVTEKGKYVELRCDPISGHTALYWYRQSLGQGPEFLIYFQGTGAADDSGLPNDRFFAVRPEGSVSTLKIQRTERGDSAVYLCASSLGTSLDTQYFGPGTRLTVL.

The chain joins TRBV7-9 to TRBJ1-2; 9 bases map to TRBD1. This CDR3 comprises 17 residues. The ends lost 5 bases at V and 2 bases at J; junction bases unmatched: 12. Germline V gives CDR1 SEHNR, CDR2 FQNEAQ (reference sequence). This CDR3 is CASSPGGQGGLNYGYTF. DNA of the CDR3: TGTGCCAGCAGCCCTGGGGGACAGGGAGGGCTCAACTATGGCTACACCTTC.

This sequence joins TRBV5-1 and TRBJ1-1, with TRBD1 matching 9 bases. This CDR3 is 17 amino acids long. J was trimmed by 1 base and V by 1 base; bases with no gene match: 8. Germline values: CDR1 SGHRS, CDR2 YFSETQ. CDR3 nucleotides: TGCGCCAGCAGCTTGTGGACAGGGGAGGTGCGGAACACTGAAGCTTTCTTT. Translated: CASSLWTGEVRNTEAFF. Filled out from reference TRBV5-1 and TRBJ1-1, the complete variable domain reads KAGVTQTPRYLIKTRGQQVTLSCSPISGHRSVSWYQQTPGQGLQFLFEYFSETQRNKGNFPGRFSGRQFSNSRSEMNVSTLELGDSALYLCASSLWTGEVRNTEAFFGQGTRLTVV.

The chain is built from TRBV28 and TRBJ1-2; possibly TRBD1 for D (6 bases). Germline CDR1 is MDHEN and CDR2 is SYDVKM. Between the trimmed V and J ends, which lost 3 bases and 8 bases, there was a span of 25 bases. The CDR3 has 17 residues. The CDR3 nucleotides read TGTGCCAGCAGTTTTCTTCAAGGGGGGAAGGACCTCAGGGGCTACACCTTC. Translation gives CASSFLQGGKDLRGYTF.

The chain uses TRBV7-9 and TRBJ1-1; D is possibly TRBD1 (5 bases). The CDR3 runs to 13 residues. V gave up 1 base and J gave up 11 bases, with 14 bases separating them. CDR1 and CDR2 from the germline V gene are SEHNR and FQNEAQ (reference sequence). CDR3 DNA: TGTGCCAGCAGCTTAGAGGGGACGGGCGGCGCTTTCTTT. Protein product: CASSLEGTGGAFF.

The CDR3 is CASSPREGRRAGPTGELFF. The CDR3 DNA is TGTGCCAGCTCACCGCGAGAGGGTCGGCGTGCAGGACCCACCGGGGAGCTGTTTTTT. The genes are TRBV18 and TRBJ2-2, with a weak D call TRBD2 (5 bases). V lost 3 bases, J lost 4 bases, and 24 bases lay in between. Germline V gene data show CDR1 as KGHSH and CDR2 as LQKENI. The CDR3 spans 19 residues.